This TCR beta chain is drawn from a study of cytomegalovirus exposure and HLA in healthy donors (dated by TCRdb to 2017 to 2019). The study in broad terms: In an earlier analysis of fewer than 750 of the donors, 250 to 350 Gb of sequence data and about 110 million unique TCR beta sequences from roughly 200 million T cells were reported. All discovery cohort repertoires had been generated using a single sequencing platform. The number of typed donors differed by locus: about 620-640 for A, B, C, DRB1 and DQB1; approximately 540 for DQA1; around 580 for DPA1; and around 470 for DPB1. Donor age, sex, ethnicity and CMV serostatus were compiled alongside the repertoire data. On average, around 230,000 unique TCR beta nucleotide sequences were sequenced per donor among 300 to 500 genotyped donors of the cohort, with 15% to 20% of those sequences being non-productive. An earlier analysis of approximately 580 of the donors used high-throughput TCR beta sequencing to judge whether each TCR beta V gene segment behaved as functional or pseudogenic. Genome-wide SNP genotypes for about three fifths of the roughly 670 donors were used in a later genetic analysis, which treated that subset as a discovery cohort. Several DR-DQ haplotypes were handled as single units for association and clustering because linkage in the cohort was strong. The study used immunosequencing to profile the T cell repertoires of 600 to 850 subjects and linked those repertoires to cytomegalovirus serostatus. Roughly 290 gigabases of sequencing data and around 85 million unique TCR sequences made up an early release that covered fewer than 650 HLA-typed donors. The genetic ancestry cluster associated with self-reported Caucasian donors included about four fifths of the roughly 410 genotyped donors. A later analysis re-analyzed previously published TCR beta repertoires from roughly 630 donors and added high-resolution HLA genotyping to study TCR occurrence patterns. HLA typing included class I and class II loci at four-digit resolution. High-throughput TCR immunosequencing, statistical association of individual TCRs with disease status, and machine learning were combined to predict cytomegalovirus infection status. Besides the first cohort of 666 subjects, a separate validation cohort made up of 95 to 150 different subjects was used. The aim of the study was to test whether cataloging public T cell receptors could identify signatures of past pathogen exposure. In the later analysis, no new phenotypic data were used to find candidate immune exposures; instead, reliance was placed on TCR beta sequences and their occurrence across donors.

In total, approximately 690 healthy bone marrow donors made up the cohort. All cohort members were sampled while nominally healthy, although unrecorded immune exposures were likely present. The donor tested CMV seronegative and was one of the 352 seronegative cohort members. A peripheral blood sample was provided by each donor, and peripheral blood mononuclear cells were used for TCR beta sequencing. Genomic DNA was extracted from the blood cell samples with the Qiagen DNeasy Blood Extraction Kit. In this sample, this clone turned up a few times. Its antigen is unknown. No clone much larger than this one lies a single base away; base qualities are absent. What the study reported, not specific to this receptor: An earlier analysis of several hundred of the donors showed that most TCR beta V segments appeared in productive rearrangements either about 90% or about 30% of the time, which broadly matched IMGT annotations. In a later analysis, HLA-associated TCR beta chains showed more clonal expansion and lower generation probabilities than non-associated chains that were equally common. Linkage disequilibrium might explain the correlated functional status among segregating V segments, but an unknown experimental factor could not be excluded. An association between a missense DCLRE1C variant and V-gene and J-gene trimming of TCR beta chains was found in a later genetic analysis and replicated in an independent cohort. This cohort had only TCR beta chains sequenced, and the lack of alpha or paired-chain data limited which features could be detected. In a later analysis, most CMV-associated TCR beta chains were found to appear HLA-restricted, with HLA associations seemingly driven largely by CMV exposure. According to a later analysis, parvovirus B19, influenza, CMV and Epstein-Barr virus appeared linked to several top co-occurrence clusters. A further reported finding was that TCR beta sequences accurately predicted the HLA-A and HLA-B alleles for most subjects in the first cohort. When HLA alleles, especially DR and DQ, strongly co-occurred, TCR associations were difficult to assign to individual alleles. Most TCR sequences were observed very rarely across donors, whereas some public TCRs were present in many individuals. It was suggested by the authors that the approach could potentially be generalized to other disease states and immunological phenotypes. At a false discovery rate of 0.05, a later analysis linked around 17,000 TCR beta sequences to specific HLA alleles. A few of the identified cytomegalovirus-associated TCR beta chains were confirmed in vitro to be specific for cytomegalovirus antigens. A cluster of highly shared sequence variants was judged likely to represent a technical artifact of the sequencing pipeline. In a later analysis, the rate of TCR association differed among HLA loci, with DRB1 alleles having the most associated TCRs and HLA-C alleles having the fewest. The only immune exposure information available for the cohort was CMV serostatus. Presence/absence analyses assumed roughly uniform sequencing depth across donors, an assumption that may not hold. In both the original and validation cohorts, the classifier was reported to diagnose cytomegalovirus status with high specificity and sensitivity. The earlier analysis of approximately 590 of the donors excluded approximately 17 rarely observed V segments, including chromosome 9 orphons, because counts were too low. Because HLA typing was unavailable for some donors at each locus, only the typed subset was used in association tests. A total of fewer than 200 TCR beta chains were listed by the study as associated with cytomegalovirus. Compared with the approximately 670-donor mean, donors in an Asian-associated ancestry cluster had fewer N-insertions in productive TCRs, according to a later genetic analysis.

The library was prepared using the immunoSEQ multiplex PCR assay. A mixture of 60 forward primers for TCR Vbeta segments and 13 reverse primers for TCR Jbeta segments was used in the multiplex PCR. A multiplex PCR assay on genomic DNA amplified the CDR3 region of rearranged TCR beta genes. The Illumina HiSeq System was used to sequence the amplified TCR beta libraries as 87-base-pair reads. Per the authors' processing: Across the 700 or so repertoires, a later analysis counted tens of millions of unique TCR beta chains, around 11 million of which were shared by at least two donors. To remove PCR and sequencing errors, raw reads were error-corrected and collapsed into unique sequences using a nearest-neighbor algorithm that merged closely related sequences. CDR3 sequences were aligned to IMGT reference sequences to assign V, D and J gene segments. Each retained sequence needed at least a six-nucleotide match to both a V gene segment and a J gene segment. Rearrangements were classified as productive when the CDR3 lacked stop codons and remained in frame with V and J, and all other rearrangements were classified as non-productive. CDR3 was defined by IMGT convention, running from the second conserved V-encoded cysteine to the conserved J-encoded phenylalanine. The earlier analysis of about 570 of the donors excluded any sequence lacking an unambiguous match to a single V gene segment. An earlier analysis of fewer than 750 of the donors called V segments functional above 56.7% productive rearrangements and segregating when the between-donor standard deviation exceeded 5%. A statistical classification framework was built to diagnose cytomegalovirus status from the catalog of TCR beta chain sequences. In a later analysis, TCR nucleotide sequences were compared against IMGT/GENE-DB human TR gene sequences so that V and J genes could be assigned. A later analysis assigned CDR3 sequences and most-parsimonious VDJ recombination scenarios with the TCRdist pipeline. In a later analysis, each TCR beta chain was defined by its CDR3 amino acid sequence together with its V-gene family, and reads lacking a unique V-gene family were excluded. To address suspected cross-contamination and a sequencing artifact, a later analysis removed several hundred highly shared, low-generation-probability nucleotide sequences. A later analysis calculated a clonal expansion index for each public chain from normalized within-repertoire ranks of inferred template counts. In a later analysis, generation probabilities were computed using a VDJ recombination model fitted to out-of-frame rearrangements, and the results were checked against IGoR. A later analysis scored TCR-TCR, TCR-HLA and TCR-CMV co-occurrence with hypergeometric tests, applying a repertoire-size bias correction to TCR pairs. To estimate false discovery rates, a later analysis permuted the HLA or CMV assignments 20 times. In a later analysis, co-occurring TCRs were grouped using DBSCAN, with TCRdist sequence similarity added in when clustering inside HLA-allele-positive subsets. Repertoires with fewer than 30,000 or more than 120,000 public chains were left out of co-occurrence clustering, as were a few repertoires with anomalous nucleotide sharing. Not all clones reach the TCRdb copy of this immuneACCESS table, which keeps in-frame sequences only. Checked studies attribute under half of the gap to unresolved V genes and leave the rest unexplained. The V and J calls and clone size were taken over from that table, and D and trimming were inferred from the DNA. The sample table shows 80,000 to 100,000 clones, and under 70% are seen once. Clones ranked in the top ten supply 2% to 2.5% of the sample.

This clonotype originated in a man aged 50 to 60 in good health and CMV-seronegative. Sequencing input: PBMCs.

The DNA is TGTGCCAGCAGCCCCCCGGTGACAGGGGGCACTGAAGCTTTCTTT. It codes for CASSPPVTGGTEAFF. This sequence uses TRBV7-9 and TRBJ1-1; TRBD1 fits 9 bases in the junction. CDR3 length: 15 amino acids, cysteine to phenylalanine. The entry retains the CDR3 DNA only, 45 bases that are in frame from base 1. Looking up the germline V gene (reference sequence) yields CDR1 SEHNR and CDR2 FQNEAQ. V is trimmed back by 5 bases and J by 4 bases, and the junction contains 8 bases that no gene match accounts for.